Each of the 29 T cell receptor beta chains below was sequenced from the same sample in a study of blood T cell repertoires in COVID-19. Clones were sequenced by immunoSEQ multiplex PCR, and TCRdb holds only the in-frame ones, with some missing. The table records roughly 200,000 clones, 88% of them present only once. The sequencing input was peripheral blood. The receptors derive from a man younger than 35 with active or convalescent COVID-19.

V is TRBV7-9 and J is TRBJ1-1; D gene ambiguous. V was trimmed by 4 bases and J by 1 base, leaving 4 bases between them. The germline gives CDR1 SEHNR, CDR2 FQNEAQ (reference sequence). The length of the CDR3 is 12 residues. The CDR3 loop reads CASSWANTEAFF. The CDR3, as DNA: TGTGCCAGCAGCTGGGCGAACACTGAAGCTTTCTTT.

The rearrangement links TRBV5-6 to TRBJ2-1, with no clear D. V shed 5 bases and J shed 4 bases, with 4 bases lying between them. The CDR3 is 11 amino acids. CDR1 and CDR2 from the germline V gene are SGHDT and YYEEEE. CDR3 in amino acids: CASSSYNEQFF. The CDR3 DNA reads as TGTGCCAGCAGTAGTTACAATGAGCAGTTCTTC.

The chain has TRBV5-6 and TRBJ1-6; D is ambiguous. Germline-derived CDR1 and CDR2 are SGHDT and YYEEEE. This CDR3 contains 14 residues. V lost 2 bases, J lost 9 bases, and 12 bases lay in between. In DNA, the CDR3 is TGTGCCAGCAGCTTCCGGCGGGTGGGTTCACCCCTCCACTTT. Translation: CASSFRRVGSPLHF.

V gene TRBV6-1 combines with J gene TRBJ2-1; 7 bases fit TRBD2. The CDR3 extends over 20 amino acids. Germline CDR1 MNHNS, CDR2 SASEGT. The V and J ends lost 0 bases and 0 bases, in that order; junction bases with no gene match: 14. CDR3: CASSEAPGYYGTNSYNEQFF. CDR3 DNA sequence: TGTGCCAGCAGTGAAGCGCCTGGTTATTACGGGACTAACTCCTACAATGAGCAGTTCTTC.

J is TRBJ2-3 and V is TRBV5-1; D gene uncertain. The CDR3 contains 14 residues. Trimming stripped 1 base from V and 5 bases from J, with 11 bases between. Germline assignment: CDR1 SGHRS and CDR2 YFSETQ. CDR3 protein: CASSLSAMRDTQYF. The CDR3 DNA reads TGCGCCAGCAGCTTGTCAGCGATGAGAGATACGCAGTATTTT.

The chain is built from TRBV29-1 and TRBJ2-2; 9 bases fit TRBD1. Trimming at V came to 7 bases and at J to 8 bases, leaving 5 bases not matched to a gene. Germline loops: CDR1 SQVTM, CDR2 ANQGSEA. This CDR3 has 12 residues. CDR3 coding DNA: TGCAGCGCCCGACAGGGGGGAGGGGAGCTGTTTTTT. This gives the protein CSARQGGGELFF.

This rearrangement joins TRBV5-1 to TRBJ1-2, with D possibly TRBD1 on 5 matching bases. From germline, CDR1 is SGHRS and CDR2 YFSETQ. The CDR3 has 15 amino acids. Trimming took 0 bases from V and 8 from J, leaving 17 bases between them. In DNA form, the CDR3 reads TGCGCCAGCAGCTTGGACAACTCAGGGTTGGGGGGCTACACCTTC. Its protein is CASSLDNSGLGGYTF.

Turning to this clone: Additional DNA sequences in this sample encode the identical CDR3. The rearrangement links TRBV7-9 to TRBJ1-4; a possible D gene is TRBD1 (6 bases). Germline loops: CDR1 SEHNR, CDR2 FQNEAQ (reference sequence). V shed 4 bases and J shed 4 bases, with 10 bases lying between them. The CDR3 contains 14 residues. In nucleotides, the CDR3 is TGTGCCAGCAGCTCGACAGGATTTAATGAAAAACTGTTTTTT. This gives the protein CASSSTGFNEKLFF.

This chain connects TRBV7-9 to TRBJ2-3, with 8 bases fitting TRBD2. Trimming cost V 5 bases and J 4 bases; bases outside gene matches: 11. Germline-derived CDR1 and CDR2 are SEHNR and FQNEAQ (reference sequence). The CDR3 is 16 residues long. Here the CDR3 DNA reads TGTGCCAGCAGCCAAGGACTAGCACTCGAACCAGATACGCAGTATTTT. Protein sequence: CASSQGLALEPDTQYF.

The rearrangement uses TRBV2 and TRBJ1-5; D not certain. The germline gives CDR1 SNHLY, CDR2 FYNNEI. The CDR3 loop spans 13 amino acids. The V end lost 7 bases, the J end lost 3 bases, and 10 bases lay between the germline ends. The CDR3 sequence is CASMSDTNQPQHF. In DNA form, the CDR3 reads TGTGCCAGCATGAGCGATACCAATCAGCCCCAGCATTTT.

The chain joins TRBV19 to TRBJ2-6, with 10 bases identical to TRBD1. The CDR3 loop spans 17 amino acids. V shed 3 bases and J 3 bases; nucleotides not matched to a gene: 5. Germline-derived CDR1 and CDR2 are LNHDA and SQIVND (reference sequence). CDR3 loop: CASSIPDRGYGANVLTF. The DNA of the CDR3 is TGTGCCAGTAGTATTCCGGACAGGGGGTATGGGGCCAACGTCCTGACTTTC.

This clone was found a few times. The chain recombines TRBV4-3 with TRBJ2-7, with 7 bases matching TRBD1. Germline V lookup: CDR1 LGHNA, CDR2 YSLEER. The CDR3 is made up of 18 amino acids. The J segment lost 7 bases and the V segment lost 4 bases, leaving 22 bases of the junction unmatched. CDR3: CASSPSDAAGTVFGEQYF. CDR3 in DNA: TGCGCCAGCAGCCCTTCAGACGCGGCCGGGACAGTATTTGGGGAGCAGTACTTC.

The chain has TRBV6-1 and TRBJ2-7; the D gene is possibly TRBD2 (6 bases). From germline, CDR1 is MNHNS and CDR2 SASEGT. The CDR3 loop spans 14 amino acids. V lost 5 bases and J lost 7, with 18 bases in between. This CDR3 reads CASSYAGYSGEQYF. The CDR3 DNA sequence: TGTGCCAGCAGTTATGCGGGATATTCTGGAGAGCAGTACTTC.

The J gene is TRBJ2-7, the V gene TRBV5-5; tentatively, D is TRBD2 (6 bases). The CDR3 length is 12 residues. Looked up from germline, CDR1 is SGHKS and CDR2 is YYEKEE (reference sequence). V lost 4 bases and J lost 3, with 8 bases in between. CDR3 in DNA: TGTGCCAGCAGCGGTAGCGGCTACGAGCAGTACTTC. Translation gives CASSGSGYEQYF.

The V gene is TRBV4-1, the J gene TRBJ2-7; D possibly corresponds to TRBD1 (6 bases). The CDR3 consists of 16 residues. V was cut by 1 base and J by 2 bases, with 15 bases left in between. Germline V gives CDR1 MGHRA, CDR2 YSYEKL. CDR3 amino acids: CASSQVRGLGTYEQYF. Here the CDR3 DNA reads TGCGCCAGCAGCCAAGTCAGGGGCCTAGGAACCTACGAGCAGTACTTC.

The chain links TRBV27 to TRBJ2-7; 7 bases align to TRBD1. The CDR3 contains 13 residues. The germline gives CDR1 MNHEY, CDR2 SMNVEV (reference sequence). V shed 0 bases, J shed 6 bases, and the junction held 2 bases outside the gene matches. CDR3 DNA sequence: TGTGCCAGCAGTTTATCAGGGGGCTTCGAGCAGTACTTC. Amino acids: CASSLSGGFEQYF.

This clone was seen more than once but under ten times. The CDR3 spells CASSAVAGGHNEQFF. The CDR3 coding sequence is TGTGCCAGCAGTGCGGTAGCGGGAGGACACAATGAGCAGTTCTTC. The V and J genes are TRBV25-1 and TRBJ2-1; 10 bases are a match to TRBD2. Germline CDR1 is MGHDK and CDR2 is SYGVNS. Trimming removed 4 bases from V and 5 bases from J; junction bases left unmatched: 5. The CDR3 extends over 15 amino acids. The variable domain in full, with the rest retrieved from reference TRBV25-1 and TRBJ2-1, is EADIYQTPRYLVIGTGKKITLECSQTMGHDKMYWYQQDPGMELHLIHYSYGVNSTEKGDLSSESTVSRIRTEHFPLTLESARPSHTSQYLCASSAVAGGHNEQFFGPGTRLTVL.

This clone was detected once. In the same sample, other DNA sequences code for this CDR3. The chain is built from TRBV19 and TRBJ1-1; D is undetermined. This CDR3 is 13 amino acids long. Germline CDR1 reads LNHDA; CDR2 reads SQIVND (reference sequence). V lost 2 bases, J lost 2 bases, and 6 bases lay in between. CDR3 DNA: TGTGCCAGTAGTATAACGGGAAACACTGAAGCTTTCTTT. Amino acid sequence: CASSITGNTEAFF.

The rearrangement uses TRBV9 and TRBJ2-5, with 7 bases aligning to TRBD1. Trimming at V came to 4 bases and at J to 0 bases, leaving 9 bases not matched to a gene. CDR3 length: 16 residues. Per germline, CDR1 SGDLS and CDR2 YYNGEE. The CDR3 region is CASSPPPGTDQETQYF. CDR3 coding DNA: TGTGCCAGCAGCCCACCGCCAGGGACAGACCAAGAGACCCAGTACTTC. Full variable domain (rest looked up from reference TRBV9 and TRBJ2-5): DSGVTQTPKHLITATGQRVTLRCSPRSGDLSVYWYQQSLDQGLQFLIQYYNGEERAKGNILERFSAQQFPDLHSELNLSSLELGDSALYFCASSPPPGTDQETQYFGPGTRLLVL.

The chain links TRBV7-2 to TRBJ2-1; 11 positions agree with TRBD2. Looked up from germline, CDR1 is SGHTA and CDR2 is FQGNSA. J was trimmed by 2 bases and V by 1 base; bases with no gene match: 4. The CDR3 is 17 residues long. CDR3 bases: TGTGCCAGCAGCTTAGTTACTAGCGGGAGCCCCTACAATGAGCAGTTCTTC. Protein product: CASSLVTSGSPYNEQFF.

The V gene is TRBV6-2 or TRBV6-3, the J gene TRBJ2-4, with a possible D match to TRBD1 (5 bases). Germline V CDR1 and CDR2: MNHEY, SVGEGT. The CDR3 spans 11 residues. The V end lost 5 bases, the J end lost 10 bases, and 9 bases lay between the germline ends. In DNA form, the CDR3 reads TGTGCCAGCAGTCAGACAGAGATTCAGTACTTC. Protein sequence: CASSQTEIQYF.

The genes are TRBV19 and TRBJ1-4; 9 bases line up with TRBD1. The CDR3 is made up of 16 amino acids. Losses at the gene ends were 4 bases for V and 4 bases for J; bases not matched to a gene: 7. CDR1 is LNHDA and CDR2 is SQIVND in the germline V gene (reference sequence). The CDR3 protein is CASSNRPTGGNEKLFF. In nucleotides, the CDR3 is TGTGCCAGTAGTAATAGGCCGACAGGGGGTAATGAAAAACTGTTTTTT. The entire variable domain, with the rest obtained from reference TRBV19 and TRBJ1-4, is as follows: DGGITQSPKYLFRKEGQNVTLSCEQNLNHDAMYWYRQDPGQGLRLIYYSQIVNDFQKGDIAEGYSVSREKKESFPLTVTSAQKNPTAFYLCASSNRPTGGNEKLFFGSGTQLSVL.

The chain recombines TRBV5-1 with TRBJ1-5; the D gene is possibly TRBD1 (5 bases). With 4 bases removed from V and 0 bases from J, the gap between germline ends came to 11 bases. The CDR3 contains 15 residues. Germline CDR1 reads SGHRS; CDR2 reads YFSETQ. CDR3 in amino acids: CASSPDGHSNQPQHF. CDR3 sequence (DNA): TGCGCCAGCAGCCCTGACGGACATAGCAATCAGCCCCAGCATTTT.

The chain employs TRBV5-8 and TRBJ1-5; 8 positions agree with TRBD1. Trimming at V came to 0 bases and at J to 8 bases, leaving 7 bases not matched to a gene. CDR1 is SGHTS and CDR2 is YDEGEE in the germline V gene. CDR3 length: 15 residues. As DNA, the CDR3 is TGTGCCAGCAGCTTGGGACAGGGGAGATTTAAGCCCCAGCATTTT. Protein product: CASSLGQGRFKPQHF.

The V gene is TRBV13, the J gene TRBJ1-3; D is undetermined. The germline CDR1 and CDR2 sequences are PRHDT and FYEKMQ (reference sequence). This CDR3 is 13 amino acids long. V gave up 2 bases and J gave up 4 bases, with 6 bases separating them. CDR3 residues: CASSLIQGNTIYF. CDR3 nucleotides: TGTGCCAGCAGCTTAATACAGGGAAACACCATATATTTT.

The chain couples TRBV7-6 to TRBJ1-3; maybe TRBD1 (5 bases). The V and J ends lost 5 bases and 3 bases respectively, with 11 bases between them. CDR1 is SGHVS and CDR2 is FNYEAQ in the germline V gene. This CDR3 has 14 amino acids. The chain's CDR3 is CASSMGLGGNTIYF. Written as DNA, the CDR3 is TGTGCCAGCAGCATGGGACTTGGTGGAAACACCATATATTTT.

This clone was recorded once. This chain joins TRBV30 and TRBJ2-7, with TRBD2 matching 12 bases. Germline V gene lookup returns CDR1 GTSNPN and CDR2 SVGIG (reference sequence). The CDR3 is 17 residues long. V shed 3 bases, J shed 0 bases, and the junction held 9 bases outside the gene matches. CDR3 in DNA: TGTGCCTGGAGCGCACTCCGGACTAGCGGGGTCTCCTACGAGCAGTACTTC. Amino acids: CAWSALRTSGVSYEQYF.

This rearrangement joins TRBV6-6 to TRBJ1-3; 8 nucleotides agree with TRBD1. The CDR3 has 16 residues. The V and J ends lost 5 bases and 0 bases, in that order; junction bases with no gene match: 6. Germline CDR1 reads MNHNY; CDR2 reads SVGAGI (reference sequence). The CDR3 region has the DNA TGTGCCAGCAGTCCAACAGGGGGGAGCTCTGGAAACACCATATATTTT. It codes for CASSPTGGSSGNTIYF.

This clone occurred once. This chain links TRBV7-6 with TRBJ2-1, with 9 bases identical to TRBD2. V shed 1 base, J shed 5 bases, and the junction held 3 bases outside the gene matches. Germline assignment: CDR1 SGHVS and CDR2 FNYEAQ. The CDR3 spans 15 residues. The CDR3: CASSLVAGVHNEQFF. In nucleotides, the CDR3 is TGTGCCAGCAGCTTAGTAGCGGGAGTACACAATGAGCAGTTCTTC.